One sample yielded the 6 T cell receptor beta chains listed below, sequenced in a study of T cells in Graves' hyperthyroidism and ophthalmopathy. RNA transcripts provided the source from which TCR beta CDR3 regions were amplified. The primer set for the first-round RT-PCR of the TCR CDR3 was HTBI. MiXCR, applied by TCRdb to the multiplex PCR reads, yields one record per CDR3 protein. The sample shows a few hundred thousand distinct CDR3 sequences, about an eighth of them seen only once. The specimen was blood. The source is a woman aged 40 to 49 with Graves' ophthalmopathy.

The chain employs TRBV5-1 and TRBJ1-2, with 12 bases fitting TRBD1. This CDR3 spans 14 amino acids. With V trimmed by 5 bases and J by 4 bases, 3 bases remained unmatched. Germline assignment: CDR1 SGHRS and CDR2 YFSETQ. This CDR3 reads CASSGTGGSYGYTF. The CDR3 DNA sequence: TGCGCCAGCAGTGGGACAGGGGGCTCCTATGGCTACACCTTC.

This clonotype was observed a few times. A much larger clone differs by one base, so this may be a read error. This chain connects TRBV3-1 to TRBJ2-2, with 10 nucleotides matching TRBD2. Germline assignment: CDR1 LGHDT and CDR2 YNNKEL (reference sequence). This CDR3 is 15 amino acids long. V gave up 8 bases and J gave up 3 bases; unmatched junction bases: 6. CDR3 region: CASATSGQDTGELFF. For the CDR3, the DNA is TGTGCCAGCGCGACTAGCGGGCAGGACACCGGGGAGCTGTTTTTT.

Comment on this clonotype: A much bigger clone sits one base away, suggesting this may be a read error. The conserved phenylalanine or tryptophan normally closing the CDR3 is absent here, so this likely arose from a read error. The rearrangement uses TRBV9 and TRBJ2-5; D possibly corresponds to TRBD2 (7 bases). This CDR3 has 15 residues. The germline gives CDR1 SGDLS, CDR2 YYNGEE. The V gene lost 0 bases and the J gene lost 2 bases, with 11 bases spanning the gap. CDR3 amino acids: CASSVGGGEQETQYL. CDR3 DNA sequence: TGTGCCAGCAGCGTAGGGGGGGGCGAGCAAGAGACCCAGTACCTC.

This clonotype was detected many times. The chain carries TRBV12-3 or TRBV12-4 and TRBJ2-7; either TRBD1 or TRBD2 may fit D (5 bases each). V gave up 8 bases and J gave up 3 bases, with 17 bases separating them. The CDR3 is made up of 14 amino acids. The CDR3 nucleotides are TGTGCCAGCGGATTTGGGACGGAAGGCTACGAGCAGTACTTC. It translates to CASGFGTEGYEQYF.

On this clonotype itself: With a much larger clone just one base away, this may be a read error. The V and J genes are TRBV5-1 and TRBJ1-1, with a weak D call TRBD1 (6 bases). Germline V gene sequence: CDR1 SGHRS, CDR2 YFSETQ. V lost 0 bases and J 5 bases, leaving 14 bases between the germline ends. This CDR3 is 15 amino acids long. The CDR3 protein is CASSLGRWGRTEAFF. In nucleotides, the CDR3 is TGCGCCAGCAGCTTGGGGCGATGGGGGCGGACTGAAGCTTTCTTT. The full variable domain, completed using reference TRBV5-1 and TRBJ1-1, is KAGVTQTPRYLIKTRGQQVTLSCSPISGHRSVSWYQQTPGQGLQFLFEYFSETQRNKGNFPGRFSGRQFSNSRSEMNVSTLELGDSALYLCASSLGRWGRTEAFFGQGTRLTVV.

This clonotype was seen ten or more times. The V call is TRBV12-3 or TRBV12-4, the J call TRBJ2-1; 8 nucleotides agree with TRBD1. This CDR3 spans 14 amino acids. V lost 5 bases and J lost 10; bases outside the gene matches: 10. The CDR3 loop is CASSRTGPTGEQFF. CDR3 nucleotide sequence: TGTGCCAGCAGTCGGACAGGGCCCACCGGGGAGCAGTTCTTC.